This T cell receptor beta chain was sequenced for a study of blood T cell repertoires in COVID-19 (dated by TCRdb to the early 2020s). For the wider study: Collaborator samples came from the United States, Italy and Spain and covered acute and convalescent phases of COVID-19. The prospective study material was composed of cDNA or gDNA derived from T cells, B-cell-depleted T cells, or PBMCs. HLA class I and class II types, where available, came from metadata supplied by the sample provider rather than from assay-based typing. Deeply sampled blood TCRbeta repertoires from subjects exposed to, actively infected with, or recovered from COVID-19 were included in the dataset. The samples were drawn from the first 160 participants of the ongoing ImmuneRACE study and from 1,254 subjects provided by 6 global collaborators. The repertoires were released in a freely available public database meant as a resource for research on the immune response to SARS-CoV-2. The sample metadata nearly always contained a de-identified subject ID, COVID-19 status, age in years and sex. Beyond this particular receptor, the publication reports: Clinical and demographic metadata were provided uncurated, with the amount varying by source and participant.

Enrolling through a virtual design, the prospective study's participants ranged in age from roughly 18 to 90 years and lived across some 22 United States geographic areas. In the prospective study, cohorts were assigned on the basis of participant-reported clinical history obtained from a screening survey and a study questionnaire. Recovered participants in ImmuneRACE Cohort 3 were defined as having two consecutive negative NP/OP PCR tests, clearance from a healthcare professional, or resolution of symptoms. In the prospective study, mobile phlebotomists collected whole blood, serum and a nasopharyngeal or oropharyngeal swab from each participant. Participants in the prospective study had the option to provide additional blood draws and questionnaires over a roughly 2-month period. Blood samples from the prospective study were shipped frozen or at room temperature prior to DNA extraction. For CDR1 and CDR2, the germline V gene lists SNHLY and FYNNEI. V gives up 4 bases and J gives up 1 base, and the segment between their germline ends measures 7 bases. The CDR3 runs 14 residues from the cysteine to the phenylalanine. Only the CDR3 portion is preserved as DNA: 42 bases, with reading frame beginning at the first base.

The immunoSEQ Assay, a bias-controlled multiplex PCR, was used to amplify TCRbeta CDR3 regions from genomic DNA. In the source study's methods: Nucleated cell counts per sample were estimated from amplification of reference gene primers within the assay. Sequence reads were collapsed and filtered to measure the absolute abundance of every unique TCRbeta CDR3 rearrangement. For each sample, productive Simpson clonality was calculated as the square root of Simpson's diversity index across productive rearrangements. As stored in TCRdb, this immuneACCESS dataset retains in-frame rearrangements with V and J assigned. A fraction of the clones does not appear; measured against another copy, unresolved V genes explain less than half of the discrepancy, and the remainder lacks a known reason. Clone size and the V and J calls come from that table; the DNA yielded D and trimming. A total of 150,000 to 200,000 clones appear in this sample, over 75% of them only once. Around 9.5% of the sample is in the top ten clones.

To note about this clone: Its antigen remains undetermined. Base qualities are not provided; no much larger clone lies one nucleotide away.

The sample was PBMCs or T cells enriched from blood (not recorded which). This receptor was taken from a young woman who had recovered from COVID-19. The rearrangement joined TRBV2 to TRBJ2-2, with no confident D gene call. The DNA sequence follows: TGTGCCAGCAGTGTGGAGAGGAACACCGGGGAGCTGTTTTTT. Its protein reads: CASSVERNTGELFF.